The source of this TCR beta chain is a study of ipilimumab plus nivolumab after autologous stem cell transplantation. Study information: A median of about eight nivolumab and 4 or 5 ipilimumab doses were given.

TCRdb's copy holds only in-frame clones and misses some; the assay was immunoSEQ multiplex PCR. Of 77,000 or so clones in the sample, 83% were seen once. Regarding this clone: Antigen: not known.

Study-wide results and caveats: TCR repertoire, Treg phenotype and gut microbiota reportedly support more study of this approach.

V lost 0 bases and J 4 bases, leaving 7 bases between the germline ends. Germline loops: CDR1 SGHAT, CDR2 FQNNGV. CDR3 size: 13 residues. The chain recombines TRBV11-2 with TRBJ2-7, with D unresolved. Sequencing was performed on PBMCs, taken in a trial of ipilimumab plus nivolumab as post-transplant consolidation. The source is a male donor with diffuse large B-cell lymphoma. The CDR3 sequence: CASSLDYRYEQYF. In nucleotides, the CDR3 is TGTGCCAGCAGCTTAGATTACAGATACGAGCAGTACTTC.